The sequence of this T cell receptor (beta chain) was determined in a study of shared clonotypes between healthy human individuals (dated by TCRdb to 2018 to 2020). In terms of the full investigation: A couple of women and a few men aged 18 to 49 years were included in the cohort. For each donor, three plates each were used for CD4 naive and CD4 memory, two plates were used for CD8 naive, and one plate was used for CD8 memory. To estimate repertoire size and how much clonotype sharing occurs between individuals, the study deeply sequenced the blood TCR repertoires of five healthy adults. To increase sequencing depth and limit assay-specific biases, different laboratories used diverse techniques to prepare libraries and sequence TCR repertoires. Each donor's leukapheresis produced roughly between roughly 0.85 and 10 billion PBMCs.

The donors were healthy, HIV-negative adults with no recently reported acute infections or vaccinations. All donors were Caucasian adults living in Nashville, Tennessee, USA. CD4+ T cells were enriched by magnetic negative selection, after which naive cells were positively selected on CD45RA and the negative fraction was taken as the memory subset. Blood was obtained by leukapheresis, after which PBMCs were separated by Ficoll-Histopaque density gradient centrifugation and cryopreserved in liquid nitrogen vapor phase. Purity and quantity of every magnetically sorted T cell population were checked by analytical flow cytometry. Genomic DNA was isolated from each sorted fraction and quantified by UV absorbance on a Nanodrop 2000c. Of note for this clone: It lacks a known antigen. Within one base of it there is no much larger clone, and no base qualities were kept. Other DNA sequences in this sample translate to the same CDR3.

TCR CDR3 regions were amplified from genomic DNA by multiplex PCR using the deep immunoSEQ assay. Extracted genomic DNA from each cell subset was distributed evenly across all wells of several immunoSEQ 96-well plates, and each plate was treated as a replicate. For sorted subsets, each replicate PCR was loaded with 150 to 250 ng genomic DNA, equivalent to 25,000 to 35,000 T cell genomes. The purified libraries were quantified using a Qubit 3.0 fluorometer, sized with a Bioanalyzer 2100, and then quantified again using the KAPA Library Quantification kit. Each immunoSEQ 96-well plate was sequenced on its own single-read 150-cycle Illumina NextSeq 550 flow cell. Under the source paper's analysis protocol: Because the immunoSEQ output held only junctional sequences and lacked quality scores, the filtering could not match the filtering applied to full-length reads. To assign V/J genes and CDR3, sequences were annotated using PyIR, a Python wrapper for IgBLAST v1.9, with IMGT germline references. Reads with weak V/J assignments (E-value above 1e-6), missing CDR3, stop codons, out-of-frame junctions, or ambiguous translated residues were removed. V3J clonotypes were defined as sequences sharing an identical inferred V gene, J gene, and CDR3 amino acid sequence. Percentage overlap between repertoires was computed as shared unique clonotypes divided by the size of the smaller repertoire. RTK rarefaction, the Chao1 estimator, and Recon v2.1 estimates of unobserved clonotypes were used to assess repertoire richness. Generation probabilities were computed with OLGA for all TCRbeta clonotypes obtained by the gDNA method from several donors. Drawn from immuneACCESS, this table holds only the in-frame rearrangements with V and J called that TCRdb kept. Clones are partly lost; checked studies trace under half to an unresolved V gene and leave the rest unexplained. V and J calls and clone size are copied from that table; D and trimming were computed from the DNA. In all, the sample holds some 550,000 clones, and about 97% of those were seen once. 0.057% of the sample is held by the ten biggest clonotypes.

Points the paper makes about the study in general: Because the study included a small number of donors, the genetic and exposure-history diversity represented was limited. Sharing across a few donors was observed for roughly 5% of naive CD4, over 3% of naive CD8, 2.3% of memory CD4, and 0.4% of memory CD8 clonotypes. Naive subsets generally had larger estimated clonotype richness than memory subsets did. Pairwise subsampling led to the expectation that sequencing depth would affect the degree of clonotype sharing among donors. Even with the large sequencing depth, rarefaction of the sorted-subset datasets indicated that sequencing was incomplete. Sampling was restricted to blood, and TCR repertoires in tissue are likely to differ from TCR repertoires in blood. Clonotypes shared by all four sorted-subset donors showed higher generation probabilities than non-shared clonotypes.

At the junction V is shortened by 4 bases and J by 0 bases; bases outside the gene matches: 4. The CDR3 has 16 amino acids, counting the end cysteine and phenylalanine. Of all the DNA, just the CDR3 is kept, 48 bases in frame from base 1. CDR1 and CDR2 are read off the germline V gene as SGHRS and YFSETQ. This clonotype originated in a woman under 40 in good health. The chain couples TRBV5-1 to TRBJ2-3; 11 middle bases align to TRBD2. The specimen was naive CD4+ T cells sorted from blood. Reading the label with the study, this specimen's cell subset or site is: CD45RA+ positively selected. The base sequence is TGCGCCAGCAGCATCGGGACTAGCGGAAGCACAGATACGCAGTATTTT. Its protein product is CASSIGTSGSTDTQYF.